The rows below give T cell receptor beta chains drawn from one sample of a study of T-cell reconstitution after alpha-beta-depleted transplantation in children. TCRdb passed the PCR reads through MiXCR, listing each CDR3 protein once. The sample has about a million distinct CDR3 sequences; about 26% are singletons. The material was PBMCs, mostly from graft donor cells, obtained 360 days after TCRalphabeta/CD19-depleted stem cell transplant. These receptors all come from a boy in the first two years of life who had a stem cell transplant for SCID, so the T cells may come from the graft donor. Each CDR3 is given with its conserved first and last residue.

>TRBV28
CASNGALSYNEQFF
>TRBV29-1
CSLRGLTGEQYF
>TRBV28
CASSLRRVTNEKLFF
>TRBV12-3/TRBV12-4
CASSQGQGAVSGANVLTF
>TRBV2
CASSEGGGAGDTQYF
>TRBV5-6
CASSDRQGLAKNIQYF
>TRBV15
CATSRGVLTYEQYF
>TRBV29-1
CSALTDSGNTIYF
>TRBV12-3/TRBV12-4
CASSPARERGLFF
>TRBV6-6
CASRLWETQYF
>TRBV19
CASSPTGGWTEAFF
>TRBV6-1
CASSERAGRTDTQYF
>TRBV20-1
CSAGGQTYEQYF
>TRBV12-3/TRBV12-4
CASGYSGGYVWTDTQYF
>TRBV29-1
CSVEALFTDTQYF
>TRBV7-2
CASSSRQGPSYEQYF
>TRBV12-3/TRBV12-4
CASSLGQGPPLSYNEQFF
>TRBV6-5
CASSYSKAGEAFF
>TRBV20-1
CSAPGSPTDTQYF
>TRBV9
CASSVGGAQIEAFF
>TRBV28
CASSPADRSSGNTIYF
>TRBV7-2
CASIKLRTGRDYGYTF
>TRBV4-2
CASSQLSTGGNTIYF
>TRBV6-5
CASSYSKDGPYEQYF
>TRBV4-2
CASSPPRGAGNTEAFF
>TRBV12-3/TRBV12-4
CASSPGFSLEYF
>TRBV5-1
CASVGGTEAFF
>TRBV12-3/TRBV12-4
CASSLLGTEAFF
>TRBV7-3
CASSLYGRVDTQYF
>TRBV7-7
CASSQGPGTTYEQYF
>TRBV4-3
CASSHLQGNTEAFF
>TRBV12-3/TRBV12-4
CASSPHRHSTDTQYF
>TRBV4-2
CASSQTTSRSEQYF
>TRBV12-3/TRBV12-4
CASSHVVGEQFF
>TRBV7-7
CARITGRNQPQHF
>TRBV5-1
CASSFNPYAGAYNEQFF
>TRBV4-1
CASSHPRTGPSTDTQYF
>TRBV6-5
CASSYEGGDEQFF
>TRBV15
CATSSRENYGYTF
>TRBV20-1
CSASRAGETQYF
>TRBV2
CAERTIDATQYF
>TRBV6-5
CASSSLPGGHKTQYF
>TRBV9
CASSPEVAGWANEQFF
>TRBV10-3
CAVAGVYEQYF
>TRBV6-2/TRBV6-3
CASRPRQGANEQFF
>TRBV6-5
CASSYMKYNSPLHF
>TRBV4-3
CASSQDPASGNTGELFF
>TRBV7-9
CASSPDLDTQYF